This T cell receptor (beta chain) derives from a study of cytomegalovirus exposure and HLA in healthy donors. General study findings and limits: For cytomegalovirus status, the classifier reportedly gave diagnoses with high specificity and sensitivity. Across HLA loci, a later analysis found differing TCR association rates, with DRB1 most and HLA-C fewest. The majority of CMV-associated TCR beta chains were reported as apparently HLA-restricted in a later analysis.

60 Vbeta and 13 Jbeta primers were used in PCR. The protocol was immunoSEQ multiplex PCR, while the TCRdb copy is restricted to in-frame clones and leaves out a portion. Among 280,000 or so clones listed, around 90% were seen once. Germline trimming cut 2 bases from V and 5 bases from J; bases unmatched to any gene: 7. Germline lookup yields CDR1 MNHEY and CDR2 SVGAGI. The CDR3 is 15 amino acids. At sampling all donors were nominally healthy, likely with unrecorded immune exposures. With respect to this clone: Its antigen is not identified.

The V and J genes are TRBV6-5 and TRBJ2-7; TRBD2 agrees at 9 bases. The TCR sequence derives from a woman younger than 35 in good health and CMV-seronegative. Sequenced input: PBMCs. Here the CDR3 DNA reads TGTGCCAGCAGTTACCCCCTAGCGGGGCGGAACGAGCAGTACTTC. It translates to CASSYPLAGRNEQYF.